This T cell receptor (beta chain) originates from a study of cytomegalovirus exposure and HLA in healthy donors (dated by TCRdb to 2017 to 2019). Concerning the study at large: An earlier analysis of approximately 640 of the donors reported 276 Gb of sequence data and 117 million unique TCR beta sequences from about 200 million T cells. To study patterns of TCR occurrence, a later analysis re-analyzed previously published TCR beta repertoires from around 670 donors and added high-resolution HLA genotyping. Class I and class II HLA loci were covered by the typing at four-digit resolution. Rather than drawing on any new phenotypic data, the later analysis identified candidate immune exposures from TCR beta sequences and the way those sequences occurred across donors. The genetic ancestry cluster associated with self-reported Caucasian donors included roughly 84% of the roughly 400 genotyped donors. About five DR-DQ haplotypes were handled as single units for association and clustering because linkage in the cohort was strong. Roughly 290 gigabases of sequencing data and 75 million to 85 million unique TCR sequences made up an early release that covered 500 to 650 HLA-typed donors. The study used immunosequencing to profile the T cell repertoires of under 700 subjects and linked those repertoires to cytomegalovirus serostatus. Every repertoire in the discovery cohort had been generated on one and the same sequencing platform. An earlier analysis of around 640 of the donors used high-throughput TCR beta sequencing to judge whether each TCR beta V gene segment behaved as functional or pseudogenic. The study was designed to test whether signatures of past pathogen exposure could be identified by cataloging public T cell receptors. Typing coverage differed by locus: A, B, C, DRB1 and DQB1 were typed in roughly 629-630 donors, DQA1 in 522, DPA1 in 600 to 610, and DPB1 in just under 480. In a later genetic analysis, genome-wide SNP genotypes for about three fifths of the roughly 670 donors were used, and that subset was treated as a discovery cohort. Donor age, sex, ethnicity and CMV serostatus were compiled together with the repertoire data. To predict cytomegalovirus infection status, the study combined high-throughput TCR immunosequencing, statistical association of individual TCRs with disease status, and machine learning. On average, 235,054 unique TCR beta nucleotide sequences were sequenced per donor among 398 genotyped donors of the cohort, with around 19% of those sequences being non-productive. A separate validation cohort of 100 to 150 different subjects was used in addition to the roughly 620-subject first cohort.

The cohort consisted of some 730 healthy bone marrow donors. At the time of sampling, all cohort members were nominally healthy, though unrecorded immune exposures were likely present. The donor tested CMV seronegative and was one of the 352 seronegative cohort members. A peripheral blood sample was collected from each donor, and TCR beta sequencing was performed on peripheral blood mononuclear cells. Genomic DNA extraction from the blood cell samples was performed with the Qiagen DNeasy Blood Extraction Kit. General conclusions and limits of the study: In a later analysis, several top co-occurrence clusters were reported to appear linked to parvovirus B19, influenza, CMV and Epstein-Barr virus. A group of highly shared sequence variants was considered likely to be a technical artifact of the sequencing pipeline. According to a later analysis, TCR association rates differed among HLA loci, with DRB1 alleles showing the most associated TCRs and HLA-C alleles showing the fewest. According to a later analysis, most CMV-associated TCR beta chains appeared to be HLA-restricted, and the HLA associations seemed to be driven largely by CMV exposure. Specific HLA alleles were associated with 15,000 to 20,000 TCR beta sequences at a false discovery rate of 0.05 in a later analysis. Assigning TCR associations to individual alleles was difficult when HLA alleles, especially DR and DQ, strongly co-occurred. Because some donors lacked HLA typing at each locus, the association tests relied only on the typed subset. Only TCR beta chains were sequenced in this cohort, and the absence of alpha or paired-chain data limited detectable features. In an earlier analysis of about 600 of the donors, most TCR beta V segments appeared in productive rearrangements about 90% or about 30% of the time, broadly matching IMGT annotations. In both the original and validation cohorts, the classifier was reported to diagnose cytomegalovirus status with high specificity and sensitivity. A later analysis found that HLA-associated TCR beta chains were more clonally expanded and had lower generation probabilities than equally common non-associated chains. Linkage disequilibrium might explain the correlated functional status among segregating V segments, but an unknown experimental factor could not be excluded. The only immune exposure information available for the cohort was CMV serostatus. Most TCR sequences were observed very rarely across donors, whereas some public TCRs were present in many individuals. The earlier analysis of 450 to 700 of the donors excluded 15 to 20 rarely observed V segments, including chromosome 9 orphons, because counts were too low. Compared with the roughly 720-donor mean, donors in an Asian-associated ancestry cluster had fewer N-insertions in productive TCRs, according to a later genetic analysis. According to the authors, the approach could potentially be generalized to other disease states and immunological phenotypes. In a later genetic analysis, a missense DCLRE1C variant was associated with V-gene and J-gene trimming of TCR beta chains, and the association was replicated in an independent cohort. A further reported finding was that TCR beta sequences accurately predicted the HLA-A and HLA-B alleles for most subjects in the first cohort. In vitro tests confirmed that a few of the cytomegalovirus-associated TCR beta chains recognize cytomegalovirus antigens. A total of 150 to 200 TCR beta chains were listed by the study as associated with cytomegalovirus. Roughly uniform sequencing depth across donors was assumed in presence/absence analyses, although this assumption may not hold.

A note on this clone: Its cognate antigen has yet to be identified. Base qualities were left out, and no much larger clone turns up one base away.

Library prep was done by the immunoSEQ multiplex PCR assay. For the multiplex PCR, a mixture combining 60 forward primers for TCR Vbeta segments and 13 reverse primers for TCR Jbeta segments was used. Amplification of the CDR3 region of rearranged TCR beta genes was performed with a multiplex PCR assay on genomic DNA. On the Illumina HiSeq System, the amplified TCR beta libraries were sequenced as 87-base-pair reads. In the source study's methods: A later analysis counted 75 million to 100 million unique TCR beta chains across the approximately 700 repertoires, and roughly 10 million of these chains were shared by at least two donors. Raw reads were error-corrected and collapsed into unique sequences with a nearest-neighbor algorithm that merged closely related sequences to remove PCR and sequencing errors. V, D and J gene segments were assigned by aligning CDR3 sequences to IMGT reference sequences. For a sequence to be retained, a match of at least six nucleotides was required to both a V gene segment and a J gene segment. Rearrangements were classified as productive when the CDR3 lacked stop codons and remained in frame with V and J, and all other rearrangements were classified as non-productive. CDR3 was defined according to IMGT convention as the region running from the second conserved V-encoded cysteine to the conserved J-encoded phenylalanine. The earlier analysis of about 590 of the donors excluded sequences that lacked an unambiguous match to a single V gene segment. In an earlier analysis of a few hundred of the donors, V segments were called functional above 56.7% productive rearrangements and were called segregating when the between-donor standard deviation exceeded 5%. A statistical classification framework was developed to diagnose cytomegalovirus status using the catalog of TCR beta chain sequences. A later analysis assigned V and J genes by comparing TCR nucleotide sequences with IMGT/GENE-DB human TR gene sequences. The TCRdist pipeline was used in a later analysis to assign CDR3 sequences and most-parsimonious VDJ recombination scenarios. A later analysis defined each TCR beta chain by its CDR3 amino acid sequence plus V-gene family, and excluded reads lacking a unique V-gene family. As a way to deal with suspected cross-contamination and a sequencing artifact, a later analysis dropped approximately 590 nucleotide sequences that were highly shared and had low generation probability. In a later analysis, a clonal expansion index was calculated for each public chain from normalized within-repertoire ranks of inferred template counts. In a later analysis, generation probabilities were computed with a VDJ recombination model fitted to out-of-frame rearrangements, and the resulting probabilities were checked against IGoR. In a later analysis, hypergeometric tests were used to score TCR-TCR, TCR-HLA and TCR-CMV co-occurrence, with a repertoire-size bias correction applied to TCR pairs. A later analysis estimated false discovery rates by permuting HLA or CMV assignments 20 times. In a later analysis, co-occurring TCRs were grouped using DBSCAN, with TCRdist sequence similarity added in when clustering inside HLA-allele-positive subsets. For co-occurrence clustering, repertoires with fewer than 30,000 or more than 120,000 public chains were excluded, along with five or six repertoires with anomalous nucleotide sharing. The clones in this table, taken by TCRdb from immuneACCESS, are in-frame only. Not every clone is retained; where verified, under half of the shortfall comes from an unresolved V gene, and the cause of the rest is unknown. Clone size and V and J calls were adopted from that table, with D and trimming inferred from the DNA. Within this sample are around 93,000 clones, with approximately 83% of them counted one time only. 3.8% of the sample is held by the ten biggest clonotypes.

Input material: PBMCs. This TCR derives from a middle-aged man in good health and CMV-seronegative.

The DNA sequence is given as TGTGCCAGCAGCGACCAGGGCGGCTATGGCTACACCTTC. This gives the protein CASSDQGGYGYTF. Recombination connected TRBV5-4 to TRBJ1-2; perhaps TRBD1 is the D gene, with 5 bases matching. The germline ends are 11 bases apart after V is trimmed by 4 bases and J by 4 bases. According to the germline V gene (reference sequence), CDR1 reads SGHNT and CDR2 reads YYREEE. From the cysteine through the phenylalanine, the CDR3 covers 13 amino acids. Of all the DNA, just the CDR3 is kept, 39 bases in frame from base 1.